The 18 T cell receptor beta chains below were found in one sample sequenced in a study of cytotoxic CD8 clonotypes in ibrutinib-treated CLL. Clones were sequenced by immunoSEQ multiplex PCR, and TCRdb holds only the in-frame ones, with some missing. Altogether nearly 85,000 clones are present, about four fifths being singletons, with the ten largest covering around 5%. The specimen was PBMCs, collected after 12 months of ibrutinib treatment. The source is a human donor with chronic lymphocytic leukemia.

J is TRBJ2-5 and V is TRBV5-1, with unresolved D. From germline, CDR1 is SGHRS and CDR2 YFSETQ. V lost 1 base and J lost 5, with 15 bases in between. The CDR3 spans 15 residues. CDR3 DNA sequence: TGCGCCAGCAGCTTGTTCGGGTGGCGAGAGGAGACCCAGTACTTC. This translates into CASSLFGWREETQYF. Using reference TRBV5-1 and TRBJ2-5 for the parts outside the CDR3, the full variable domain is KAGVTQTPRYLIKTRGQQVTLSCSPISGHRSVSWYQQTPGQGLQFLFEYFSETQRNKGNFPGRFSGRQFSNSRSEMNVSTLELGDSALYLCASSLFGWREETQYFGPGTRLLVL.

This clone was counted a few times. V is TRBV28 and J is TRBJ2-7, with D hard to call. This CDR3 has 11 residues. In germline, CDR1 is MDHEN, CDR2 SYDVKM. Trimming took 4 bases from V and 7 from J, leaving 8 bases between them. The CDR3 DNA follows: TGTGCCAGCAGTTCCCAGCTGGAGCAGTACTTC. This gives the protein CASSSQLEQYF. The full variable domain, completed using reference TRBV28 and TRBJ2-7, is DVKVTQSSRYLVKRTGEKVFLECVQDMDHENMFWYRQDPGLGLRLIYFSYDVKMKEKGDIPEGYSVSREKKERFSLILESASTNQTSMYLCASSSQLEQYFGPGTRLTVT.

This clone was observed a few times. CDR3 nucleotide sequence: TGTGCCAGCAGCTTAAGGGGGAGCTACAATGAGCAGTTCTTC. Encoded protein: CASSLRGSYNEQFF. The chain carries TRBV7-3 and TRBJ2-1, with D possibly called TRBD1 or TRBD2 (5 bases each). The CDR3 is made up of 14 amino acids. Germline V gene lookup returns CDR1 SGHTA and CDR2 FQGTGA. The V and J ends lost 1 base and 3 bases respectively, with 7 bases between them.

The chain combines TRBV2 with TRBJ2-5, with D hard to call. V dropped 8 bases and J dropped 2 bases, with 6 bases sitting between them. The CDR3 is made up of 11 amino acids. The V gene's germline CDR1 is SNHLY and CDR2 FYNNEI. The CDR3 region has the DNA TGTGCCAGCGGGATTCAAGAGACCCAGTACTTC. The encoded protein is CASGIQETQYF.

The chain joins TRBV4-3 to TRBJ2-3; tentatively, D is TRBD1 (6 bases). This CDR3 has 16 residues. V was trimmed by 0 bases and J by 4 bases, leaving 14 bases between them. In germline, CDR1 is LGHNA, CDR2 YSLEER. CDR3 residues: CASSQDLGQGSDTQYF. The CDR3 nucleotides read TGCGCCAGCAGCCAAGATCTGGGCCAGGGGTCAGATACGCAGTATTTT.

The CDR3 sequence is CASTQGQGRHEQYF. CDR3 DNA sequence: TGCGCCAGCACCCAGGGACAGGGTCGCCACGAGCAGTACTTC. This rearrangement joins TRBV5-1 to TRBJ2-7; TRBD1 matches 9 bases. Germline V gene data show CDR1 as SGHRS and CDR2 as YFSETQ. This CDR3 is built from 14 residues. The trim removed 6 bases at V and 5 bases at J, leaving 9 bases unmatched.

This chain uses TRBV10-3 with TRBJ1-3; D remains ambiguous. V was shortened by 3 bases and J by 0 bases, with 6 bases between the two germline ends. This CDR3 contains 14 residues. In germline, CDR1 is ENHRY, CDR2 SYGVKD. The DNA for the CDR3 is TGTGCCATCAGTGACCAGGTCTCTGGAAACACCATATATTTT. It codes for CAISDQVSGNTIYF.

The chain recombines TRBV28 with TRBJ1-3; D not certain. The germline gives CDR1 MDHEN, CDR2 SYDVKM. The CDR3 loop spans 14 amino acids. The ends were cut back, 1 base at V and 3 bases at J, with 7 bases in the middle. The CDR3 coding sequence is TGTGCCAGCAGTTTATCCGGCGGTGGAAACACCATATATTTT. Translation gives CASSLSGGGNTIYF.

This chain connects TRBV9 to TRBJ1-2; unclear D gene. V was shortened by 0 bases and J by 2 bases, with 11 bases between the two germline ends. This CDR3 spans 15 amino acids. Germline V gene lookup returns CDR1 SGDLS and CDR2 YYNGEE. The CDR3, as DNA: TGTGCCAGCAGCGTAGGCCCCCACTCAAACTATGGCTACACCTTC. Translated, it gives CASSVGPHSNYGYTF.

This clone has more than one count but fewer than ten. The genes are TRBV5-1 and TRBJ1-5; TRBD1 aligns across 8 bases. There are 14 residues in the CDR3. Germline assignment: CDR1 SGHRS and CDR2 YFSETQ. Losses at the gene ends were 4 bases for V and 5 bases for J; bases not matched to a gene: 5. The CDR3 DNA reads as TGCGCCAGCAGCCCCGGACAGGGCCATCAGCCCCAGCATTTT. Protein sequence: CASSPGQGHQPQHF.

V usage is TRBV4-3 and J usage is TRBJ2-1; tentative D call: TRBD2 (6 bases). Germline lookup yields CDR1 LGHNA and CDR2 YSLEER. The CDR3 sequence is 16 residues long. The V end was cut by 1 base, the J end by 4 bases, with 14 bases between. As DNA, the CDR3 is TGCGCCAGCAGCCAAGGGGTCCTTCGGGGGTACAATGAGCAGTTCTTC. Translated: CASSQGVLRGYNEQFF.

The chain recombines TRBV9 with TRBJ2-1; D is unresolved. Trimming stripped 3 bases from V and 5 bases from J, with 9 bases between. The CDR3 extends over 13 amino acids. Germline lookup yields CDR1 SGDLS and CDR2 YYNGEE. In DNA form, the CDR3 reads TGTGCCAGCAGCGGAGCGACTCACAATGAGCAGTTCTTC. Translating it yields CASSGATHNEQFF. Based on the CDR3 plus reference TRBV9 and TRBJ2-1, the full variable domain is DSGVTQTPKHLITATGQRVTLRCSPRSGDLSVYWYQQSLDQGLQFLIQYYNGEERAKGNILERFSAQQFPDLHSELNLSSLELGDSALYFCASSGATHNEQFFGPGTRLTVL.

V is TRBV18 and J is TRBJ2-5; 9 bases are shared with TRBD1. CDR3 length: 18 residues. Germline V gene sequence: CDR1 KGHSH, CDR2 LQKENI. V lost 1 base and J lost 5; bases outside the gene matches: 14. The CDR3 DNA reads as TGTGCCAGCTCACCACAAAGTGTTCGGACAGGGGTCCGGGAGACCCAGTACTTC. This gives the protein CASSPQSVRTGVRETQYF.

V and J are TRBV2 and TRBJ2-2; 12 bases line up with TRBD2. The CDR3 sequence is 15 residues long. V lost 5 bases and J lost 6; bases outside the gene matches: 4. Germline V lookup: CDR1 SNHLY, CDR2 FYNNEI. CDR3 in DNA: TGTGCCAGCAGTACCGCTAGCGGGAGGGCCGGGGAGCTGTTTTTT. Protein product: CASSTASGRAGELFF.

This chain uses TRBV18 with TRBJ1-4; D is ambiguous. The V end was cut by 3 bases, the J end by 8 bases, with 10 bases between. The CDR3 spans 13 residues. The germline CDR1 and CDR2 sequences are KGHSH and LQKENI. CDR3 nucleotide sequence: TGTGCCAGCTCACCTCGATCGGTCGAAAAACTGTTTTTT. Its protein product is CASSPRSVEKLFF.

This rearrangement joins TRBV18 to TRBJ2-1; D is possibly TRBD1 or TRBD2 (5 bases each). CDR3 size: 15 residues. Looked up from germline, CDR1 is KGHSH and CDR2 is LQKENI. The germline V and J ends were trimmed by 0 bases and 6 bases, with 12 bases remaining between them. CDR3 region: CASSPPGRAGNEQFF. DNA of the CDR3: TGTGCCAGCTCACCACCGGGCAGGGCGGGCAATGAGCAGTTCTTC.

This clone came up once. This rearrangement joins TRBV10-3 to TRBJ2-7; 8 bases align to TRBD2. V shed 3 bases and J 3 bases; nucleotides not matched to a gene: 4. This CDR3 has 14 amino acids. The germline V gene has CDR1 ENHRY and CDR2 SYGVKD. The CDR3 region has the DNA TGTGCCATCAGTGACGCGGGACTAGGCTACGAGCAGTACTTC. Its protein is CAISDAGLGYEQYF.

The genes are TRBV18 and TRBJ2-7; D is possibly TRBD2 (6 bases). V gave up 3 bases and J gave up 5 bases, with 14 bases separating them. Germline lookup yields CDR1 KGHSH and CDR2 LQKENI. The CDR3 is made up of 14 amino acids. The CDR3 loop reads CASSPIAGRNEQYF. The CDR3 DNA follows: TGTGCCAGCTCACCGATCGCAGGGAGGAACGAGCAGTACTTC.